The source of this T cell receptor (beta chain) is a study of blood T cells in healthy people across ages. For the study at large: About one barcoded beta molecule per two T cells came from capture by template switching. Findings of the study overall: The lack of PBMC sorting stopped any conclusive naive versus antigen-experienced comparison.

Peripheral blood was drawn, around 9.4 milliliters per donor. A J-beta primer mix and a sample-barcoded 5' primer were used in a second PCR of roughly 7 to 12 cycles. Every cDNA molecule bore a tag from a template-switch adaptor containing 12 random nucleotides. TCRdb processed the 5' RACE reads anew with MiXCR; each CDR3 protein has one entry. The table lists about 1,400,000 distinct CDR3 sequences, 42% of them singletons. The CDR3 has 14 amino acids. V lost 6 bases, J lost 4 bases, and 12 bases lay in between. CDR1 and CDR2 from the germline V gene are MDHEN and SYDVKM. With regard to this clonotype: Its antigen is not identified.

The chain links TRBV28 to TRBJ2-2; D not resolved. Source material: blood. The TCR was taken from a woman younger than 30 in good health. In nucleotides, the CDR3 is TGTGCCAGCAGCACCGGACGGGTCACCGGGGAGCTGTTTTTT. It codes for CASSTGRVTGELFF.